This T cell receptor beta chain was recovered during a study of blood T cell repertoires in COVID-19. Sequencing used immunoSEQ multiplex PCR; TCRdb keeps in-frame clones, though not all of them. The sample has approximately 440,000 clones, less than 95% seen once. This clone has only one observation. Sequencing used PBMCs or T cells enriched from blood (not recorded which). This sequence was found in a man younger than 35 who had recovered from COVID-19.

The CDR3 sequence: CASSERDSYGYTF. The CDR3 nucleotides are TGTGCCAGCAGTGAACGGGATTCCTATGGCTACACCTTC. The chain carries TRBV2 and TRBJ1-2, with D unclear. Trimming took 2 bases from V and 4 from J, leaving 8 bases between them. The CDR3 length is 13 residues. Germline values: CDR1 SNHLY, CDR2 FYNNEI.